Sequencing of this TCR beta chain was carried out in a study of CD8 T cells in ankylosing spondylitis. This clonotype was seen a few times. V trimming: 0 bases; J trimming: 7 bases; junction bases outside the gene matches: 10. This CDR3 region has 16 residues. Germline V CDR1 and CDR2: SGDLS, YYNGEE. MiXCR was run by TCRdb on the 5' RACE reads, yielding one entry per CDR3 protein. The table has approximately 290,000 distinct CDR3 sequences, more than 20% seen once. The chain combines TRBV9 with TRBJ2-3, with 8 nucleotides matching TRBD2. This clonotype was sampled from a female donor with ankylosing spondylitis or in good health (not recorded which). The sequencing sample was made of blood, either unsorted or a sorted T cell fraction (not recorded which). The CDR3 loop reads CASSVVSGSRLNTQYF. DNA of the CDR3: TGTGCCAGCAGCGTAGTGAGCGGGAGTAGGTTAAATACGCAGTATTTT. Using reference TRBV9 and TRBJ2-3 for the parts outside the CDR3, the full variable domain is DSGVTQTPKHLITATGQRVTLRCSPRSGDLSVYWYQQSLDQGLQFLIQYYNGEERAKGNILERFSAQQFPDLHSELNLSSLELGDSALYFCASSVVSGSRLNTQYFGPGTRLTVL.